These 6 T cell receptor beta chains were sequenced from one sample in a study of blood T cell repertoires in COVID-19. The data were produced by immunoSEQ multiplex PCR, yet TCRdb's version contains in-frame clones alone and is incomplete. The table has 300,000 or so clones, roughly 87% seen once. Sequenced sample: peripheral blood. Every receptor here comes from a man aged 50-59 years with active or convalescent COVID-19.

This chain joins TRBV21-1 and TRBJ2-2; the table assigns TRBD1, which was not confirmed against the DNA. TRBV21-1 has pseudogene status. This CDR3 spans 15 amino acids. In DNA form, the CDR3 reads TGTGCCAGCAGCAATTGGAGGGGGCCCACCGGGGAGCTGTTTTTT. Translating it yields CASSNWRGPTGELFF.

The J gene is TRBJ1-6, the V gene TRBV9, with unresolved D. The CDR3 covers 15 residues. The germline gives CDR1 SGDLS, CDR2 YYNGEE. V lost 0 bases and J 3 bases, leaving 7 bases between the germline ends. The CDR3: CASSVAAGYNSPLHF. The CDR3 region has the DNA TGTGCCAGCAGCGTAGCGGCAGGCTATAATTCACCCCTCCACTTT.

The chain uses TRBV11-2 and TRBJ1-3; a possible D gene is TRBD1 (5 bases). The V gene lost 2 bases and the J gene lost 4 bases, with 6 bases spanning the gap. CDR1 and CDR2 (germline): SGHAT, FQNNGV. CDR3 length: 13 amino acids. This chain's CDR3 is CASSLSGGNTIYF. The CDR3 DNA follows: TGTGCCAGCAGCTTATCAGGGGGAAACACCATATATTTT.

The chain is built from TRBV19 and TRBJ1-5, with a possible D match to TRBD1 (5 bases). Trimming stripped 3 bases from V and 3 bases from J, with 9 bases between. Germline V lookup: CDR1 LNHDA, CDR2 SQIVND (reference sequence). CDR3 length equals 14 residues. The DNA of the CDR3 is TGTGCCAGTAGTATTTCACAGGACAATCAGCCCCAGCATTTT. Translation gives CASSISQDNQPQHF.

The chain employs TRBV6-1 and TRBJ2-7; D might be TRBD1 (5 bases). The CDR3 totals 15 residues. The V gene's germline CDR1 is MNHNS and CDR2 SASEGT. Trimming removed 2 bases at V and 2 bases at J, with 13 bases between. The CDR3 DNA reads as TGTGCCAGCAGTGAACCGCAGGGTTCCACCTACGAGCAGTACTTC. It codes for CASSEPQGSTYEQYF.

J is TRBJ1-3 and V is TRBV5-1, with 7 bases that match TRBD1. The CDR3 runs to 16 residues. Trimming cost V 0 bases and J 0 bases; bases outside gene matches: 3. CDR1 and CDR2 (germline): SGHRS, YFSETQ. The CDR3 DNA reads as TGCGCCAGCAGCTTGGAGGGGGCCAACTCTGGAAACACCATATATTTT. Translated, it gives CASSLEGANSGNTIYF.